The source of this T cell receptor beta chain is a study of blood T cell repertoires in COVID-19. Study-level background: COVID-19 samples collected from the United States, Italy and Spain covered acute and convalescent phases.

As originally analysed: Reference gene primer amplification gave nucleated cell count estimates. This table comes from immunoSEQ multiplex PCR, and its TCRdb copy is limited to in-frame clones, with some not included. D and trimming were read from the DNA, whereas the V and J calls and clone size are those reported in that table. The data show 200,000 to 300,000 clones, with about 80% seen just once and 1.5% to 2% held by the top ten. Germline V gene sequence: CDR1 SGHTA, CDR2 FQGNSA. The CDR3 length is 13 residues. V shed 1 base and J shed 9 bases, with 7 bases lying between them. J is TRBJ1-6 and V is TRBV7-2; TRBD1 might be the D (5 bases). This sequence was found in an elderly woman with acute or convalescent COVID-19. The sample was peripheral blood. CDR3 nucleotides: TGTGCCAGCAGCTTAGAGGGGATTTCACCCCTCCACTTT. Its protein is CASSLEGISPLHF.